A single sample is the source of the 16 T cell receptor beta chains below, sequenced in a study of T cell repertoires in cytomegalovirus infection. TCRdb reanalysed the reads using MiXCR and keeps one entry per CDR3 protein. Found here are over 250,000 distinct CDR3 sequences, approximately 22% of them singletons; the top ten hold roughly a fifth. Which antigens these TCRs recognize remains unknown. This specimen consisted of cultured PBMCs, obtained from culture after CMV antigen stimulation. The source is a human donor in good health (CMV status not recorded). Some clones in this sample may be carry-over from other donors' samples.

This clonotype was detected only a few times. The V and J genes are TRBV4-3 and TRBJ2-2; 8 bases line up with TRBD2. Germline V gene data show CDR1 as LGHNA and CDR2 as YSLEER. V gave up 0 bases and J gave up 5 bases; unmatched junction bases: 8. The CDR3 totals 17 residues. This CDR3 reads CASSQDPAGVGTGELFF. CDR3 coding DNA: TGCGCCAGCAGCCAAGACCCAGCGGGAGTGGGGACCGGGGAGCTGTTTTTT.

The rearrangement links TRBV11-2 to TRBJ1-2; TRBD1 agrees at 8 bases. The ends lost 5 bases at V and 2 bases at J; junction bases unmatched: 13. The CDR3 length is 17 residues. Germline V gene sequence: CDR1 SGHAT, CDR2 FQNNGV. The CDR3 DNA follows: TGTGCCAGCAGCGCGCCTTGGAGGACAGGGAGAAACTATGGCTACACCTTC. Translating it yields CASSAPWRTGRNYGYTF. The variable domain in full, with the rest retrieved from reference TRBV11-2 and TRBJ1-2, is EAGVAQSPRYKIIEKRQSVAFWCNPISGHATLYWYQQILGQGPKLLIQFQNNGVVDDSQLPKDRFSAERLKGVDSTLKIQPAKLEDSAVYLCASSAPWRTGRNYGYTFGSGTRLTVV.

This clonotype was detected only a few times. The V and J genes are TRBV6-2 or TRBV6-3 and TRBJ2-1, with 9 positions matching TRBD2. The trim removed 7 bases at V and 7 bases at J, leaving 20 bases unmatched. Germline values: CDR1 MNHEY, CDR2 SVGEGT. This CDR3 spans 18 amino acids. The DNA of the CDR3 is TGTGCCAGCACAAACGGGGGAGCGGGAGGATACAGGAGGAATGAGCAGTTCTTC. Its protein is CASTNGGAGGYRRNEQFF.

This rearrangement joins TRBV11-1 to TRBJ2-3; maybe TRBD1 (5 bases). Germline CDR1 and CDR2: SGHAT and FQDESV (reference sequence). The CDR3 has 12 amino acids. V gave up 5 bases and J gave up 14 bases, with 17 bases separating them. CDR3 sequence reads: CASSALQGGWYF. CDR3 bases: TGTGCCAGCAGCGCGCTTCAGGGTGGGTGGTATTTT.

This clonotype was observed many times. The chain joins TRBV7-2 to TRBJ1-5, with D perhaps TRBD1 (5 bases). V was shortened by 4 bases and J by 2 bases, with 9 bases between the two germline ends. From germline, CDR1 is SGHTA and CDR2 FQGNSA. The CDR3 sequence is 14 residues long. The CDR3 DNA sequence: TGTGCCAGCAGCTCCCAGGGCGGCAATCAGCCCCAGCATTTT. Its translation: CASSSQGGNQPQHF.

CDR3 loop: CASGTPYGYTF. DNA of the CDR3: TGTGCCAGCGGGACACCCTATGGCTACACCTTC. V is TRBV6-1 and J is TRBJ1-2; the D gene is possibly TRBD1 (6 bases). Trimming took 8 bases from V and 4 from J, leaving 8 bases between them. Looked up from germline, CDR1 is MNHNS and CDR2 is SASEGT. This CDR3 spans 11 amino acids.

The sample holds a few counts of this clonotype. V gene TRBV5-4 combines with J gene TRBJ2-2; unclear D gene. Germline CDR1 SGHNT, CDR2 YYREEE (reference sequence). The CDR3 consists of 15 residues. The V end was cut by 4 bases, the J end by 5 bases, with 15 bases between. Written as DNA, the CDR3 is TGTGCCAGCAGCGCCCAAGGGCGAACGACCGGGGAGCTGTTTTTT. Translating it yields CASSAQGRTTGELFF.

This clonotype was observed many times. The J gene is TRBJ2-3, the V gene TRBV10-3, with a possible D match to TRBD2 (7 bases). V was trimmed by 4 bases and J by 3 bases, leaving 14 bases between them. The CDR3 sequence is 15 residues long. Per germline, CDR1 ENHRY and CDR2 SYGVKD. The CDR3 nucleotides are TGTGCCATCAGTGGGGGGGGGGCAGGGACAGATACGCAGTATTTT. Translated, it gives CAISGGGAGTDTQYF.

This clonotype has just a few counts. V and J are TRBV2 and TRBJ2-1; D not certain. Trimming removed 6 bases from V and 8 bases from J, with 8 bases in between. Germline assignment: CDR1 SNHLY and CDR2 FYNNEI. This CDR3 is built from 11 residues. CDR3 residues: CASRSYHEQFF. The CDR3 DNA follows: TGTGCCAGCAGATCTTATCATGAGCAGTTCTTC.

At least ten counts were recorded for this clonotype. The chain is built from TRBV7-6 and TRBJ2-1; D gene uncertain. V gave up 3 bases and J gave up 4 bases, with 16 bases separating them. Germline V gene data show CDR1 as SGHVS and CDR2 as FNYEAQ. This CDR3 spans 16 amino acids. As DNA, the CDR3 is TGTGCCAGCAGCTTTTTAGGAGTCCCGCAATACAATGAGCAGTTCTTC. It codes for CASSFLGVPQYNEQFF.

This clonotype was recorded a few times. The CDR3 sequence is CASSLHLGTLFF. The CDR3 coding sequence is TGTGCCAGCAGCTTACACCTGGGGACGCTGTTTTTT. The chain recombines TRBV7-2 with TRBJ1-4, with D perhaps matching TRBD1 (5 bases). Trimming pared 2 bases from V and 14 bases from J, leaving 12 bases between. The CDR3 runs to 12 residues. The germline V gene encodes CDR1 SGHTA and CDR2 FQGNSA. Full variable domain (outside the CDR3, taken from reference TRBV7-2 and TRBJ1-4): GAGVSQSPSNKVTEKGKDVELRCDPISGHTALYWYRQSLGQGLEFLIYFQGNSAPDKSGLPSDRFSAERTGGSVSTLTIQRTQQEDSAVYLCASSLHLGTLFFGSGTQLSVL.

This clonotype was detected many times. CDR3 region: CASSLKTSGKGNEQFF. DNA of the CDR3: TGTGCCAGCAGTCTCAAGACTAGCGGGAAAGGTAATGAGCAGTTCTTC. The rearrangement joins TRBV12-3 or TRBV12-4 to TRBJ2-1, with 11 bases aligning to TRBD2. This CDR3 is 16 amino acids long. The V gene end was trimmed by 5 bases and the J gene end by 7 bases; junction bases not matched to a gene: 10.

CDR3 in amino acids: CASSQENRQANSPLHF. The CDR3 nucleotides read TGCGCCAGCAGCCAAGAAAACCGACAGGCTAATTCACCCCTCCACTTT. V gene TRBV4-1 combines with J gene TRBJ1-6; TRBD1 might be the D (6 bases). The germline CDR1 and CDR2 sequences are MGHRA and YSYEKL. V was trimmed by 0 bases and J by 6 bases, leaving 12 bases between them. This CDR3 is built from 16 residues.

This clonotype was seen once. The junction does not match germline at one end; this may be a read error. This chain links TRBV4-1 with TRBJ2-2, with 8 nucleotides matching TRBD1. Germline V gene lookup returns CDR1 MGHRA and CDR2 YSYEKL. The CDR3 sequence is 18 residues long. The CDR3 region has the DNA TGTGCCAGCAGCCAATTCTCCCGGACAGGGAAGGGCACCGGGGAGCTGTTTTTT. It translates to CASSQFSRTGKGTGELFF.

This clonotype was observed a handful of times. The rearrangement uses TRBV7-9 and TRBJ2-1; 10 bases map to TRBD2. The germline V gene has CDR1 SEHNR and CDR2 FQNEAQ (reference sequence). The trim removed 5 bases at V and 8 bases at J, leaving 6 bases unmatched. The CDR3 has 14 amino acids. CDR3 residues: CASSGLAAGDEQFF. Here the CDR3 DNA reads TGTGCCAGCAGCGGACTAGCGGCCGGGGATGAGCAGTTCTTC.

CDR3 nucleotides: TGTGCCAGCACCTCAGGTACTAGGGACTACGAGCAGTACTTC. Its protein is CASTSGTRDYEQYF. The gene calls are TRBV28 and TRBJ2-7; a weak D match, TRBD2 (5 bases). Germline CDR1 MDHEN, CDR2 SYDVKM. Trimming took off 7 bases at V and 3 bases at J, with 16 bases between the two ends. CDR3 length: 14 amino acids.